This TCR beta chain came from a study of T-cell memory formation after mild COVID-19. General study points: Certain responding clones were present in pre-infection memory, suggesting participation of cross-reactive memory.

MiXCR, run by TCRdb on the 5' RACE reads, gives a single entry per CDR3 protein. The sample consists of fewer than 250,000 distinct CDR3 sequences, roughly 27% of them appearing once. Germline-derived CDR1 and CDR2 are LGHDT and YNNKEL (reference sequence). Trimming removed 1 base from V and 2 bases from J, with 14 bases in between. The CDR3 covers 16 residues. In its sample, this clonotype was seen many times. The antigen remains undetermined. Source material: PBMCs or a T cell subset sorted from them (not recorded which). V is TRBV3-1 and J is TRBJ2-5; no firm D call. This TCR was recovered from an adult woman who had mild COVID-19 (a few samples of this study predate the infection). Cell type and time point are not known. CDR3 coding DNA: TGTGCCAGCAGCCAAGGGATGGCGCTCCGACAAGAGACCCAGTACTTC. This gives the protein CASSQGMALRQETQYF.